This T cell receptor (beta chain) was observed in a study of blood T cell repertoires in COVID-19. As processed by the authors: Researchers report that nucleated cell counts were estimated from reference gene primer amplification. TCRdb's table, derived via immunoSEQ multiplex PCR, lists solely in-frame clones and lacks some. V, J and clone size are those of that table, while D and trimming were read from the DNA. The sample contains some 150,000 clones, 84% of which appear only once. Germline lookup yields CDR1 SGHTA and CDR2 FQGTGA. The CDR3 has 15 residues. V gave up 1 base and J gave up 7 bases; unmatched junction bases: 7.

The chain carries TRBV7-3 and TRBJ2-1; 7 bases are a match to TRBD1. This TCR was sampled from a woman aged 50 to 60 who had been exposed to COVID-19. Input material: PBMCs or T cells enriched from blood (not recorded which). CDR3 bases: TGTGCCAGCAGCTTAAGTCCGGGACAGATAAATGAGCAGTTCTTC. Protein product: CASSLSPGQINEQFF.